This TCR beta chain was obtained from a study of cytomegalovirus exposure and HLA in healthy donors. Germline-derived CDR1 and CDR2 are LGHNA and YSLEER. The CDR3 has 18 amino acids. V shed 0 bases and J shed 0 bases, with 15 bases lying between them. Notes on the study in general: With further analysis later on, most CMV-associated TCR beta chains appeared HLA-restricted.

As regards this clone: The antigen is not known.

The PCR used 60 Vbeta and 13 Jbeta primers. TCRdb's copy holds only in-frame clones and misses some; the assay was immunoSEQ multiplex PCR. The sample records some 180,000 clones, 77% being singletons. The sample comprised PBMCs. The sequence derives from a man between 18 and 35 years old in good health and CMV-seronegative. The chain is built from TRBV4-3 and TRBJ2-4; tentatively, D is TRBD2 (6 bases). Here the CDR3 DNA reads TGCGCCAGCAGCCAAGACCCCCATCTAGCGACAGCCAAAAACATTCAGTACTTC. Encoded protein: CASSQDPHLATAKNIQYF.